This TCR beta chain was recovered during a study of shared clonotypes between healthy human individuals (dated by TCRdb to the early 2020s). Regarding the complete study: A few men and two women, aged 18 to 49 years, made up the cohort. Per donor, leukapheresis produced somewhere between about 0.9 and 10 billion PBMCs. The study deeply sequenced blood TCR repertoires of roughly five healthy adults to estimate repertoire size and the extent of clonotype sharing between individuals. To increase sequencing depth and limit assay-specific biases, different laboratories used diverse techniques to prepare libraries and sequence TCR repertoires. Per donor, three plates each were used for CD4 naive and CD4 memory, two for CD8 naive, and one for CD8 memory.

Healthy HIV-negative adults with no recently reported acute infections or vaccinations were included as donors. Every donor was a Caucasian adult residing in Nashville, Tennessee, USA. Magnetic negative selection was used to enrich CD4+ T cells, after which naive cells were positively selected on CD45RA and the negative fraction became the memory subset. Blood was collected by leukapheresis, and PBMCs were isolated by Ficoll-Histopaque density gradient centrifugation and then cryopreserved in liquid nitrogen vapor phase. Analytical flow cytometry was used to check the purity and quantity of each magnetically sorted T cell population. From each sorted fraction, genomic DNA was isolated and quantified by UV absorbance on a Nanodrop 2000c. Study-wide findings and limitations: Sharing across a few donors was observed for about 4.8% of naive CD4, about 4% of naive CD8, 2% to 2.5% of memory CD4, and around 0.42% of memory CD8 clonotypes. Sampling was restricted to blood, and TCR repertoires in tissue are likely to differ from TCR repertoires in blood. Based on pairwise subsampling, the degree of clonotype sharing among donors was expected to be affected by sequencing depth. Estimated clonotype richness was generally larger for naive than for memory subsets. The small number of donors limited the genetic and exposure-history diversity represented. Incomplete sequencing was indicated by rarefaction of sorted-subset datasets, despite the large sequencing depth. Clonotypes shared by all four sorted-subset donors showed higher generation probabilities than non-shared clonotypes.

In the case of this clone: The target of this receptor is not known. No much larger clonotype is one base removed from it; base qualities were not supplied.

Using the deep immunoSEQ assay, multiplex PCR amplified TCR CDR3 regions from genomic DNA. For each cell subset, the extracted genomic DNA was distributed evenly across all wells of several immunoSEQ 96-well plates, and each plate served as one replicate. For sorted subsets, roughly 200 ng of genomic DNA, equivalent to around 31,000 T cell genomes, went into each replicate PCR. The purified libraries were quantified using a Qubit 3.0 fluorometer, sized with a Bioanalyzer 2100, and then quantified again using the KAPA Library Quantification kit. A separate single-read 150-cycle Illumina NextSeq 550 flow cell was used to sequence each immunoSEQ 96-well plate. Under the source paper's analysis protocol: The immunoSEQ output contained only junctional sequences without quality scores, so filtering could not match that applied to full-length reads. Sequences were annotated with PyIR, a Python wrapper for IgBLAST v1.9, and V/J genes and CDR3 were assigned using IMGT germline references. Reads were filtered out if the reads had weak V/J assignments (E-value above 1e-6), no CDR3, stop codons, out-of-frame junctions, or ambiguous translated residues. V3J clonotypes were defined as sequences sharing an identical inferred V gene, J gene, and CDR3 amino acid sequence. Percentage overlap between repertoires was calculated by dividing the number of shared unique clonotypes by the size of the smaller repertoire. RTK rarefaction, the Chao1 estimator, and Recon v2.1 estimates of unobserved clonotypes were used to assess repertoire richness. Generation probabilities were computed with OLGA for all TCRbeta clonotypes obtained by the gDNA method from four donors. TCRdb provides this immuneACCESS table in a form limited to in-frame rearrangements. Some clones are lacking; in checked studies, under half of them reflect an unresolved V gene, and why the rest are absent is not known. Clone size and V and J calls were adopted from that table, with D and trimming inferred from the DNA. The sample profile shows about 710,000 clones; around 73% of them were found once. About 1.8% of the sample is held by the ten biggest clonotypes.

Looking up the germline V gene yields CDR1 SGHRS and CDR2 YFSETQ. There are 15 amino acids in the CDR3, from cysteine to phenylalanine inclusive. Here the CDR3 DNA is all that survives: 45 bases in frame from base 1. V is trimmed back by 2 bases and J by 5 bases, and the junction contains 6 bases that no gene match accounts for. Sequencing was carried out using memory CD4+ T cells sorted from blood. Read against the paper, the sample's cell subset or site label means: CD45RA-negative fraction. The receptor comes from a woman between 25 and 40 years old in good health. The rearranged chain carries TRBV5-1 and TRBJ1-4; 7 bases in between match TRBD1. CDR3 sequence: CASSLRGGQNEKLFF. In nucleotide form, the sequence is TGCGCCAGCAGCTTACGAGGGGGCCAAAATGAAAAACTGTTTTTT.